The 14 T cell receptor beta chains below come from one sample, sequenced in a study of blood T cell repertoires in COVID-19. Produced via immunoSEQ multiplex PCR; TCRdb's table is partial and in-frame only. This table holds more than 100,000 clones, around 82% found once. The sequenced sample was peripheral blood. The receptors come from a man in his 60s with acute or convalescent COVID-19.

The chain recombines TRBV18 with TRBJ1-1; D remains ambiguous. Trimming took 1 base from V and 3 from J, leaving 12 bases between them. CDR1 and CDR2 from the germline V gene are KGHSH and LQKENI. The CDR3 sequence is 15 residues long. Here the CDR3 DNA reads TGTGCCAGCTCACCACGTTCGGGAACGGACACTGAAGCTTTCTTT. Its protein is CASSPRSGTDTEAFF.

J is TRBJ1-5 and V is TRBV7-2; 7 bases are a match to TRBD1. The V gene's germline CDR1 is SGHTA and CDR2 FQGNSA. CDR3 length: 14 residues. Trimming took 5 bases from V and 4 from J; bases not matched to a gene: 5. The CDR3 is CASSRDSRNQPQHF. The CDR3 DNA reads as TGTGCCAGCAGCCGGGACAGCAGGAATCAGCCCCAGCATTTT.

This clone has just one count. The chain couples TRBV7-9 to TRBJ2-1; D uncertain. This CDR3 has 12 amino acids. Germline V gene data show CDR1 as SEHNR and CDR2 as FQNEAQ (reference sequence). V dropped 6 bases and J dropped 4 bases, with 7 bases sitting between them. This CDR3 is CASRKTYNEQFF. CDR3 sequence (DNA): TGTGCCAGCAGAAAGACTTACAATGAGCAGTTCTTC.

The chain links TRBV5-1 to TRBJ2-5; D remains unclear. V was cut by 6 bases and J by 5 bases, with 17 bases left in between. This CDR3 is 14 amino acids long. Germline lookup yields CDR1 SGHRS and CDR2 YFSETQ. CDR3 loop: CASTRFPGIETQYF. CDR3 sequence (DNA): TGCGCCAGCACCCGATTTCCGGGTATCGAGACCCAGTACTTC.

The chain links TRBV15 to TRBJ1-5; 9 bases map to TRBD1. The CDR3 contains 16 residues. V lost 1 base to trimming and J lost 5 bases; unmatched junction nucleotides: 6. Per germline, CDR1 LNHNV and CDR2 YYDKDF (reference sequence). CDR3 sequence (DNA): TGTGCCACCAGCAGAGGCCGGACAGGGGTACATCAGCCCCAGCATTTT. It specifies CATSRGRTGVHQPQHF.

This clone has a handful of counts. CDR3 residues: CASSYDRSAFF. CDR3 coding DNA: TGTGCCAGCAGTTACGACAGGTCGGCTTTCTTT. The rearrangement joins TRBV6-2 or TRBV6-3 to TRBJ1-1, with TRBD1 as a possible D gene (6 bases). The CDR3 loop spans 11 amino acids. Trimming pared 2 bases from V and 11 bases from J, leaving 9 bases between. Germline CDR1 is MNHEY and CDR2 is SVGEGT.

V is TRBV7-2 and J is TRBJ2-2; D is unclear. The CDR3 has 14 residues. Germline loops: CDR1 SGHTA, CDR2 FQGNSA. V lost 3 bases and J lost 2, with 7 bases in between. The CDR3 is CASSFLGNTGELFF. The CDR3 nucleotides are TGTGCCAGCAGCTTTCTCGGTAACACCGGGGAGCTGTTTTTT.

The table lists this clone with a few counts. J is TRBJ2-1 and V is TRBV29-1, with 7 positions matching TRBD2. Trimming removed 6 bases from V and 7 bases from J; junction bases left unmatched: 18. Germline V lookup: CDR1 SQVTM, CDR2 ANQGSEA. The CDR3 totals 16 residues. The CDR3 DNA reads as TGCAGCGTCGTAAGAGTAGGACTAGAGAGATTAAATGAGCAGTTCTTC. Translating gives CSVVRVGLERLNEQFF.

The chain uses TRBV7-2 and TRBJ1-1; the match to TRBD1 covers 9 bases. Germline-derived CDR1 and CDR2 are SGHTA and FQGNSA. The CDR3 extends over 15 amino acids. V was pared by 1 base and J by 4 bases, with 4 bases of the junction left unmatched. This CDR3 is CASSLVRGQGTEAFF. CDR3 DNA: TGTGCCAGCAGCTTAGTTCGGGGACAGGGCACTGAAGCTTTCTTT.

The chain employs TRBV9 and TRBJ1-5, with a weak D call TRBD1 (6 bases). The V end lost 0 bases, the J end lost 1 base, and 8 bases lay between the germline ends. The CDR3 contains 15 residues. Germline V gene sequence: CDR1 SGDLS, CDR2 YYNGEE. This CDR3 reads CASSVGQGSNQPQHF. In nucleotides, the CDR3 is TGTGCCAGCAGCGTAGGGCAGGGGAGCAATCAGCCCCAGCATTTT. Based on the CDR3 plus reference TRBV9 and TRBJ1-5, the full variable domain is DSGVTQTPKHLITATGQRVTLRCSPRSGDLSVYWYQQSLDQGLQFLIQYYNGEERAKGNILERFSAQQFPDLHSELNLSSLELGDSALYFCASSVGQGSNQPQHFGDGTRLSIL.

V and J are TRBV7-6 and TRBJ2-2, with 10 bases matching TRBD1. The CDR3 loop spans 18 amino acids. From germline, CDR1 is SGHVS and CDR2 FNYEAQ. With V trimmed by 2 bases and J by 6 bases, 12 bases remained unmatched. The CDR3 spells CASSLNRQDRGFPGELFF. CDR3 DNA sequence: TGTGCCAGCAGCTTAAACCGGCAGGACAGGGGGTTTCCCGGGGAGCTGTTTTTT.

The gene calls are TRBV9 and TRBJ2-3; 7 bases map to TRBD1. Germline CDR1 is SGDLS and CDR2 is YYNGEE. There are 15 residues in the CDR3. Trimming cost V 3 bases and J 2 bases; bases outside gene matches: 6. The CDR3 loop is CASSARDRVTDTQYF. CDR3 nucleotide sequence: TGTGCCAGCAGCGCCCGGGACAGAGTCACAGATACGCAGTATTTT.

The genes are TRBV19 and TRBJ1-6; no clear D gene. CDR1 and CDR2 (germline): LNHDA, SQIVND (reference sequence). The V and J ends lost 4 bases and 9 bases respectively, with 10 bases between them. This CDR3 has 13 amino acids. CDR3 in DNA: TGTGCCAGTAGTACGACTCGGGGTTCACCCCTCCACTTT. Translation: CASSTTRGSPLHF.

This sequence joins TRBV7-9 and TRBJ2-2; D remains unclear. The CDR3 has 13 amino acids. The germline CDR1 and CDR2 sequences are SEHNR and FQNEAQ (reference sequence). Trimming pared 5 bases from V and 4 bases from J, leaving 8 bases between. The CDR3 loop is CASSPYGTGELFF. For the CDR3, the DNA is TGTGCCAGCAGCCCCTACGGCACCGGGGAGCTGTTTTTT.